A selection of T cell receptor beta chains follows, all from one sample in a study of spatial heterogeneity in lung cancer. MiXCR was run by TCRdb on the 5' RACE reads, yielding one entry per CDR3 protein. The table shows about 16,000 distinct CDR3 sequences, with roughly 6.3% occurring only once. Sequencing was performed on PBMCs, taken at follow-up. These receptors were taken from a male donor with early-stage non-small cell lung cancer. Both conserved end residues are part of each CDR3. The order of the fields is clone size, J gene, V gene, D gene, CDR3 DNA, CDR3 protein. D genes are given only for firm matches. Where a row states a size, it is once, few, many or the class of an expanded clone; other rows omit it.

many | TRBJ2-7 | TRBV28 | - | TGTGCCAGCACCCCCGGGACCTCCTACGAGCAGTACTTC | CASTPGTSYEQYF
many | TRBJ1-1 | TRBV6-2/TRBV6-3 | TRBD1 | TGTGCCAGCAGCCTGGACAGGGGCACTGAAGCTTTCTTT | CASSLDRGTEAFF
few | TRBJ1-6 | TRBV6-5 | TRBD1 | TGTGCCAGCACCCGGACAGGGGGTTTTGGTAATTCACCCCTCCACTTT | CASTRTGGFGNSPLHF
many | TRBJ1-5 | TRBV12-3/TRBV12-4 | TRBD1 | TGTGCCAGCAGCTCCGGACAGGATCAGCCCCAGCATTTT | CASSSGQDQPQHF
- | TRBJ2-5 | TRBV9 | TRBD2 | TGTGCCAGCAGCGCCGGGGGAGGGCTGGAGACCCAGTACTTC | CASSAGGGLETQYF
medium-sized | TRBJ2-2 | TRBV28 | TRBD2 | TGTGCCAGCAGCCTAGCGGGCGGGTTTACCGGGGAGCTGTTTTTT | CASSLAGGFTGELFF
many | TRBJ2-3 | TRBV4-1 | - | TGCGCCAGCAGCCAAGGGGGGGCAGGGGGAGGCACAGATACGCAGTATTTT | CASSQGGAGGGTDTQYF
many | TRBJ2-2 | TRBV7-9 | TRBD1 | TGTGCCAGCAGCTCCGACAGGGGGCACACCGGGGAGCTGTTTTTT | CASSSDRGHTGELFF
- | TRBJ2-5 | TRBV20-1 | TRBD1 | TGCAGTGCTAGACTCGGACAGGCCCAAGAGACCCAGTACTTC | CSARLGQAQETQYF
medium-sized | TRBJ2-6 | TRBV29-1 | - | TGCAGCGTTCGAGACCTCAGCTCTGGGGCCAACGTCCTGACTTTC | CSVRDLSSGANVLTF
many | TRBJ1-3 | TRBV7-2 | TRBD1 | TGTGCCAGCAGCTCGGGACAGGGGGCGCGAGGAAACACCATATATTTT | CASSSGQGARGNTIYF
many | TRBJ2-3 | TRBV7-2 | - | TGTGCCAGCAGCTTAGGTGCGAGCGGAGATACGCAGTATTTT | CASSLGASGDTQYF
many | TRBJ2-7 | TRBV5-1 | - | TGCGCCAGCAGCTTGGGGGACATCTACGAGCAGTACTTC | CASSLGDIYEQYF
many | TRBJ1-2 | TRBV20-1 | - | TGCAGTGCTAACGACATTCCCAGGAATGGCTACACCTTC | CSANDIPRNGYTF
many | TRBJ2-2 | TRBV5-6 | - | TGTGCCAGCAGCTTCTTCAGCTCTGGGGAGCTGTTTTTT | CASSFFSSGELFF
- | TRBJ2-7 | TRBV14 | - | TGTGCCAGCAGCCCCACCCTGGGACGGGGGAGCTACGAGCAGTACTTC | CASSPTLGRGSYEQYF
- | TRBJ2-2 | TRBV6-6 | - | TGTGCCAGCAGCCAGACAGGTTACACCGGGGAGCTGTTTTTT | CASSQTGYTGELFF
many | TRBJ2-1 | TRBV7-9 | TRBD2 | TGTGCCAGCAGCCACACTAGCGGGAGGGCGGATGAGCAGTTCTTC | CASSHTSGRADEQFF
many | TRBJ2-7 | TRBV7-3 | TRBD1 | TGTGCCAGCAGCTTATATGGGGACAGCACCTACGAGCAGTACTTC | CASSLYGDSTYEQYF
many | TRBJ2-5 | TRBV28 | - | TGTGCCAGCAGTTTATCCAGGGGAGAGGGCGGAGAGACCCAGTACTTC | CASSLSRGEGGETQYF
many | TRBJ2-1 | TRBV5-1 | - | TGCGCCAGCAGCCTCGGACCACAAGCGACCTACAATGAGCAGTTCTTC | CASSLGPQATYNEQFF
many | TRBJ2-5 | TRBV19 | - | TGTGCCAGTAGCAAGGGCAAAAAAGAGACCCAGTACTTC | CASSKGKKETQYF
many | TRBJ2-5 | TRBV6-5 | TRBD2 | TGTGCCAGCAGTCCTCAAGCGGGAGGGGAGGAGACCCAGTACTTC | CASSPQAGGEETQYF
medium-sized | TRBJ1-2 | TRBV27 | - | TGTGCCAGCAGTTGGGACGGGACGGACTATGGCTACACCTTC | CASSWDGTDYGYTF
many | TRBJ2-2 | TRBV4-3 | TRBD1 | TGCGCCAGCAGCCGCGTACCGACAGGGGGCGGCGGGGAGCTGTTTTTT | CASSRVPTGGGGELFF
many | TRBJ2-1 | TRBV7-2 | TRBD2 | TGTGCCAGCAGCTTAATGCTCCTAGCGGGAGAGGACGAGCAGTTCTTC | CASSLMLLAGEDEQFF
many | TRBJ2-1 | TRBV5-1 | - | TGCGCCAGCAGCTTCCTATCAGCGGCCAATGAGCAGTTCTTC | CASSFLSAANEQFF
few | TRBJ2-2 | TRBV20-1 | - | TGCAGTGCTAGAGACCCCAGGGGCACAAGCACCGGGGAGCTGTTTTTT | CSARDPRGTSTGELFF
many | TRBJ1-2 | TRBV20-1 | - | TGCAGTGCTAGAATCGGGGGTATAGTAGAAGCACGCTACACCTTC | CSARIGGIVEARYTF
- | TRBJ2-1 | TRBV7-8 | - | TGTGCCAGCAGCTTACTAGCCGGCGGGACCTACAATGAGCAGTTCTTC | CASSLLAGGTYNEQFF
many | TRBJ2-7 | TRBV5-1 | - | TGCGCCAGCAGCTTTACGACTGACGGGGGTGAGCAGTACTTC | CASSFTTDGGEQYF
- | TRBJ1-2 | TRBV5-6 | - | TGTGCCAGCAGCCCCTCCAACTATGGCTACACCTTC | CASSPSNYGYTF
many | TRBJ1-5 | TRBV5-1 | TRBD1 | TGCGCCAGCAGTTTACAGGGGCACAATCAGCCCCAGCATTTT | CASSLQGHNQPQHF
medium-sized | TRBJ2-3 | TRBV7-9 | TRBD2 | TGTGCCAGCAGCTTAAACCCGGTAGGGTCAAGCGGGAGCGAGGATACGCAGTATTTT | CASSLNPVGSSGSEDTQYF
many | TRBJ2-7 | TRBV5-1 | - | TGCGCCAGCAGCCTTGACACGGCTCGGGAGGAGCAGTACTTC | CASSLDTAREEQYF
many | TRBJ1-1 | TRBV18 | - | TGTGCCAGCTCCCACGACAGGCTGAACACTGAAGCTTTCTTT | CASSHDRLNTEAFF
many | TRBJ2-7 | TRBV10-1 | TRBD2 | TGCGCCAGCAGTGAGATAGCGGGGTCCGGGGAGCAGTACTTC | CASSEIAGSGEQYF
many | TRBJ2-6 | TRBV7-9 | - | TGTGCCAGCAGCTTCGGTTATGGGGCACGCTCTGGGGCCAACGTCCTGACTTTC | CASSFGYGARSGANVLTF
many | TRBJ1-4 | TRBV5-1 | - | TGCGCCAGCAGCTTGGATAGGGGCGCGGGGAAACTGTTTTTT | CASSLDRGAGKLFF
few | TRBJ1-1 | TRBV4-1 | - | TGCGCCAGTTCTCGGCAGGTCGGGGACACTGAAGCTTTCTTT | CASSRQVGDTEAFF
many | TRBJ2-7 | TRBV28 | TRBD1 | TGTGCCAGCGGTCAGACAGGGGGTACTATCTACGAGCAGTACTTC | CASGQTGGTIYEQYF
many | TRBJ2-7 | TRBV5-1 | - | TGCGCCAGCAGCTTGGATGGGGGGGGCGCAGCCCACGAGCAGTACTTC | CASSLDGGGAAHEQYF
many | TRBJ2-3 | TRBV5-1 | TRBD2 | TGCGCCAGCAGCTCGGGACTAGCGGGAGGGTACACAGATACGCAGTATTTT | CASSSGLAGGYTDTQYF
many | TRBJ2-5 | TRBV11-2 | - | TGTGCCAGCAGCTTTGCCGGGCGAGAGACCCAGTACTTC | CASSFAGRETQYF
many | TRBJ2-3 | TRBV10-1 | - | TGCGCCAGCAGTGAGGCGGATACGCAGTATTTT | CASSEADTQYF
many | TRBJ2-2 | TRBV18 | - | TGTGCCAGCTCACCCGGCGGAGGACAGACCGGGGAGCTGTTTTTT | CASSPGGGQTGELFF